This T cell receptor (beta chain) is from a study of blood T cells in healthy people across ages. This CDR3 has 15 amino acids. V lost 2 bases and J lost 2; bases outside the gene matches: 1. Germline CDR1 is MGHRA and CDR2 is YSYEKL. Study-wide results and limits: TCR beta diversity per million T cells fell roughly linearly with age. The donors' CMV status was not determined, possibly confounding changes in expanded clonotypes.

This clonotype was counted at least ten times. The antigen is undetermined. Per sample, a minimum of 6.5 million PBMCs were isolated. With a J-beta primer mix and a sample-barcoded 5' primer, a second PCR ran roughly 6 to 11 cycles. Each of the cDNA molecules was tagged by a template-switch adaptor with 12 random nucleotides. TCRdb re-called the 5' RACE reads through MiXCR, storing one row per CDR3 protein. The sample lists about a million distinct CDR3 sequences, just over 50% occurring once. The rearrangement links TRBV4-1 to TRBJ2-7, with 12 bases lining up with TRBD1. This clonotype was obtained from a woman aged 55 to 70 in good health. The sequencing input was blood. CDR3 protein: CASSQWDRGPYEQYF. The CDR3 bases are TGCGCCAGCAGCCAATGGGACAGGGGGCCCTACGAGCAGTACTTC.